Given below is one TCR beta chain in context. The antigen remains undetermined. Using unique molecular identifiers, the investigators prepared the TCRbeta library. One entry per CDR3 protein results from TCRdb running MiXCR on the PCR reads. Of around 120,000 distinct CDR3 sequences in the sample, about 23% are singletons; the top ten hold under 12%. The V gene's germline CDR1 is SGHKS and CDR2 YYEKEE (reference sequence). The CDR3 is made up of 15 amino acids. V was cut by 1 base and J by 2 bases, with 13 bases left in between. This specimen comes from a study of T-cell reconstitution after alpha-beta-depleted transplantation in children. Overall study findings and caveats: The study traced high day-60 TCRbeta diversity in some patients to surviving recipient T cells and thymic progenitors. Diversity and T-cell counts at one year after transplant derived mostly from new T cells. About two months after transplant, alpha-beta T cells reportedly came from several hundred expanded graft clones.

The V gene is TRBV5-5, the J gene TRBJ2-7; D unresolved. The receptor comes from a male patient between 2 and 15 years old who had a stem cell transplant for chronic granulomatous disease, so the T cells may come from the graft donor. The specimen was PBMCs, mostly from graft donor cells, collected 180 days after TCRalphabeta/CD19-depleted stem cell transplant. CDR3 coding DNA: TGTGCCAGCAGCTTGTTAGCCGGTAAGACCTACGAGCAGTACTTC. As protein: CASSLLAGKTYEQYF.